A single sample is the source of the 13 T cell receptor beta chains below, sequenced in a study of human T cells and chemical hapten exposure. TCRdb independently ran MiXCR on the RACE reads; one entry per CDR3 protein. The data contain 30,000 to 40,000 distinct CDR3 sequences, roughly 5.4% of them singletons. The time point here: healthy volunteer bleed at 6 weeks. Whole blood that had not been fractionated was the source of extracted total RNA. Material for sequencing was whole blood. All receptors derive from a human donor in good health. Some clones in this sample may be carry-over from other donors' samples.

This clonotype was counted ten times or more. The V and J genes are TRBV18 and TRBJ1-6; TRBD1 aligns across 7 bases. V was pared by 2 bases and J by 8 bases, with 9 bases of the junction left unmatched. CDR3 length equals 16 residues. Germline CDR1 KGHSH, CDR2 LQKENI. The CDR3 loop reads CASSPYPTGLDSPLHF. CDR3 nucleotide sequence: TGTGCCAGCTCACCATACCCGACAGGGCTCGATTCACCCCTCCACTTT.

This clonotype was detected many times. This chain links TRBV11-2 with TRBJ1-1, with TRBD1 as a possible D gene (5 bases). The V end was cut by 1 base, the J end by 7 bases, with 7 bases between. Germline CDR1 and CDR2: SGHAT and FQNNGV. The CDR3 extends over 12 amino acids. The CDR3 sequence: CASSLAGLEAFF. The CDR3 region has the DNA TGTGCCAGCAGCTTAGCAGGGCTTGAAGCTTTCTTT.

This clonotype has ten or more counts. CDR3 DNA: TGCAGCGTTGAAGATCAGCAGGGGAAAGCTTTCTTT. This encodes CSVEDQQGKAFF. The V gene is TRBV29-1, the J gene TRBJ1-1, with a tentative D call TRBD1 (6 bases). Germline loops: CDR1 SQVTM, CDR2 ANQGSEA. This CDR3 is 12 amino acids long. Between the trimmed V and J ends, which lost 0 bases and 9 bases, there was a span of 11 bases.

This clonotype was counted ten times or more. The chain links TRBV28 to TRBJ1-2, with TRBD1 as a possible D gene (6 bases). CDR1 is MDHEN and CDR2 is SYDVKM in the germline V gene. The ends were cut back, 6 bases at V and 4 bases at J, with 12 bases in the middle. The CDR3 consists of 13 residues. CDR3 nucleotide sequence: TGTGCCAGCAGCCCCGGGACACCCTATGGCTACACCTTC. As protein: CASSPGTPYGYTF.

This clonotype was seen repeatedly, ten times or more. The rearrangement uses TRBV20-1 and TRBJ1-1; D gene uncertain. Germline loops: CDR1 DFQATT, CDR2 SNEGSKA (reference sequence). Between the trimmed V and J ends, which lost 3 bases and 3 bases, there was a span of 11 bases. CDR3 length: 13 residues. The CDR3 loop is CSASPSGDTEAFF. DNA for the CDR3: TGCAGTGCTAGTCCGTCTGGGGACACTGAAGCTTTCTTT.

This clonotype has at least ten counts. The J gene is TRBJ1-1, the V gene TRBV28; the D is unclear. CDR1 and CDR2 (germline): MDHEN, SYDVKM. This CDR3 contains 12 residues. Between the trimmed V and J ends, which lost 7 bases and 8 bases, there was a span of 14 bases. CDR3 sequence reads: CASTIGALEAFF. In DNA form, the CDR3 reads TGTGCCAGCACCATAGGAGCCCTCGAAGCTTTCTTT.

The sample holds many counts of this clonotype. The chain uses TRBV9 and TRBJ2-7, with 8 bases matching TRBD1. The germline gives CDR1 SGDLS, CDR2 YYNGEE. CDR3 length: 13 amino acids. After removal of 0 bases from V and 5 bases from J, the junction contained 1 base not matched to a gene. The CDR3 sequence is CASSVGQGNEQYF. CDR3 bases: TGTGCCAGCAGCGTAGGACAGGGGAACGAGCAGTACTTC.

This clonotype came up a few times. The chain uses TRBV6-2 or TRBV6-3 and TRBJ2-1; no clear D. CDR1 is MNHEY and CDR2 is SVGEGT in the germline V gene. With 6 bases removed from V and 8 bases from J, the gap between germline ends came to 14 bases. The CDR3 is made up of 13 amino acids. The CDR3 sequence is CASSRARRHEQFF. In DNA, the CDR3 is TGTGCCAGCAGCCGGGCGCGCAGGCATGAGCAGTTCTTC.

This clonotype was detected many times. The chain is built from TRBV12-3 or TRBV12-4 and TRBJ1-2; D is unresolved. The germline V and J ends were trimmed by 1 base and 8 bases, with 8 bases remaining between them. The CDR3 sequence is 12 residues long. In DNA form, the CDR3 reads TGTGCCAGCAGTTTAGGGCTAAGGGGCTACACCTTC. It yields the protein CASSLGLRGYTF.

At least ten counts were recorded for this clonotype. This chain uses TRBV9 with TRBJ2-3, with D unclear. This CDR3 is 14 amino acids long. Germline CDR1 and CDR2: SGDLS and YYNGEE. V lost 0 bases to trimming and J lost 0 bases, with 5 bases between them. CDR3 bases: TGTGCCAGCAGCGTAGACCCTAGCACAGATACGCAGTATTTT. It yields the protein CASSVDPSTDTQYF. Looking up the rest from reference TRBV9 and TRBJ2-3 gives the full variable domain: DSGVTQTPKHLITATGQRVTLRCSPRSGDLSVYWYQQSLDQGLQFLIQYYNGEERAKGNILERFSAQQFPDLHSELNLSSLELGDSALYFCASSVDPSTDTQYFGPGTRLTVL.

The chain recombines TRBV29-1 with TRBJ1-1; possible D gene TRBD1, 5 bases. The CDR3 is made up of 12 amino acids. Germline V gives CDR1 SQVTM, CDR2 ANQGSEA. Trimming took 3 bases from V and 6 from J, leaving 11 bases between them. The DNA for the CDR3 is TGCAGCGTTGATGGGGGAGGGCCTGAAGCTTTCTTT. Its protein is CSVDGGGPEAFF. Full variable domain (missing parts from reference TRBV29-1 and TRBJ1-1): SAVISQKPSRDICQRGTSLTIQCQVDSQVTMMFWYRQQPGQSLTLIATANQGSEATYESGFVIDKFPISRPNLTFSTLTVSNMSPEDSSIYLCSVDGGGPEAFFGQGTRLTVV.

This clonotype occurred many times. The V gene is TRBV28, the J gene TRBJ2-2; D is unclear. The CDR3 runs 17 residues. Germline CDR1 and CDR2: MDHEN and SYDVKM. Trimming cost V 7 bases and J 0 bases, with 18 bases left between them. The CDR3 region is CASTPSSSQANTGELFF. DNA of the CDR3: TGTGCCAGCACGCCCTCCTCGTCACAAGCGAACACCGGGGAGCTGTTTTTT.

The chain is built from TRBV2 and TRBJ1-4; the match to TRBD1 covers 7 bases. J was trimmed by 4 bases and V by 7 bases; bases with no gene match: 0. This CDR3 is built from 12 residues. Germline values: CDR1 SNHLY, CDR2 FYNNEI. The CDR3 loop is CASNRGNEKLFF. CDR3 sequence (DNA): TGTGCCAGCAACAGGGGTAATGAAAAACTGTTTTTT.